This T cell receptor (beta chain) was identified during a study of cytomegalovirus exposure and HLA in healthy donors. The PCR contained 60 Vbeta and 13 Jbeta primers. Measured with immunoSEQ multiplex PCR; TCRdb has only the in-frame clones, and not every one. The profile covers 110,000 or so clones, with 77% appearing a single time and 5.8% taken by the ten largest. Trimming shortened V by 2 bases and J by 0 bases, and 5 bases separated the two germline ends. The CDR3 consists of 15 residues. Germline-derived CDR1 and CDR2 are MNHEY and SMNVEV (reference sequence). The chain is built from TRBV27 and TRBJ2-6; no clear D. The sequence derives from a man aged 18 to 29 in good health and CMV-seropositive. Sample: PBMCs. CDR3 residues: CASSLGNSGANVLTF. CDR3 bases: TGTGCCAGCAGTTTAGGCAACTCTGGGGCCAACGTCCTGACTTTC.